The 23 T cell receptor beta chains in this list originate from one sample, sequenced in a study of control samples from healthy donors and cancer patients. Profiling relied on immunoSEQ multiplex PCR, and the TCRdb table lists in-frame clones only, not all of them. The repertoire consists of around 250,000 clones, with over 75% occurring once and the leading ten covering about 14%. Sequencing input: PBMCs. These receptors all stem from a woman aged 55-69 years with lung cancer.

J is TRBJ1-2 and V is TRBV6-5; 7 bases are a match to TRBD1. Germline assignment: CDR1 MNHEY and CDR2 SVGAGI. This CDR3 is 14 amino acids long. The ends lost 6 bases at V and 8 bases at J; junction bases unmatched: 12. This CDR3 is CASRRNTGVEGYTF. CDR3 bases: TGTGCCAGCAGACGTAATACAGGGGTGGAGGGCTACACCTTC.

Here the CDR3 reads CASSPWDAANEKLFF. The CDR3 region has the DNA TGTGCCAGCAGCCCCTGGGATGCAGCTAATGAAAAACTGTTTTTT. The V gene is TRBV3-1 (or the pseudogene TRBV3-2), the J gene TRBJ1-4; D is unresolved. The CDR3 is made up of 15 amino acids. Germline V gene sequence: CDR1 LGHDT, CDR2 YNNKEL (reference sequence). Deletions cut 4 bases from V and 3 bases from J, with 12 bases between.

CDR3 nucleotide sequence: TGTGCCAGCAGCGATGGGCGTCATAGCAATCAGCCCCAGCATTTT. Translating gives CASSDGRHSNQPQHF. This rearrangement joins TRBV5-4 to TRBJ1-5; D not resolved. Germline V lookup: CDR1 SGHNT, CDR2 YYREEE (reference sequence). This CDR3 is 15 amino acids long. Trimming removed 4 bases from V and 0 bases from J, with 11 bases in between.

This clone occurred once. CDR3 nucleotides: TGTGCCAGCAGCCAAGATGGGGACGAGCAGTACTTC. Translated: CASSQDGDEQYF. The chain employs TRBV3-1 (or the pseudogene TRBV3-2) and TRBJ2-7, with D unclear. Trimming stripped 0 bases from V and 5 bases from J, with 5 bases between. The V gene's germline CDR1 is LGHDT and CDR2 YNNKEL (reference sequence). The CDR3 extends over 12 amino acids.

With regard to this clone: The same CDR3 also results from other DNA sequences found in this sample. The gene calls are TRBV19 and TRBJ2-7; possible D gene TRBD1, 5 bases. The CDR3 is made up of 13 amino acids. The germline V gene encodes CDR1 LNHDA and CDR2 SQIVND (reference sequence). Deletions cut 0 bases from V and 3 bases from J, with 6 bases between. DNA for the CDR3: TGTGCCAGTAGTATAGACAGGGACTACGAGCAGTACTTC. Encoded protein: CASSIDRDYEQYF.

This clone was recorded once. Additional DNA sequences in this sample encode the identical CDR3. The chain carries TRBV18 and TRBJ2-3; D might be TRBD2 (6 bases). This CDR3 has 12 amino acids. Trimming removed 2 bases at V and 6 bases at J, with 6 bases between. Germline CDR1 and CDR2: KGHSH and LQKENI. CDR3: CASSPSGDTQYF. In DNA, the CDR3 is TGTGCCAGCTCACCAAGCGGGGATACGCAGTATTTT.

Only a few counts were recorded for this clone. This chain joins TRBV24-1 and TRBJ1-2, with D uncertain. The CDR3 runs to 15 residues. The V and J ends lost 4 bases and 2 bases respectively, with 13 bases between them. Germline lookup yields CDR1 KGHDR and CDR2 SFDVKD. The DNA of the CDR3 is TGTGCCACCAGTGAGACCAACGACGGGAACTATGGCTACACCTTC. Its protein is CATSETNDGNYGYTF.

This chain uses TRBV29-1 with TRBJ2-1, with 13 bases that match TRBD2. Trimming took 7 bases from V and 8 from J; bases not matched to a gene: 11. Germline values: CDR1 SQVTM, CDR2 ANQGSEA. The CDR3 spans 15 residues. This CDR3 is CSAKTSGRSSDEQFF. DNA for the CDR3: TGCAGCGCCAAGACTAGCGGGAGGTCGTCGGATGAGCAGTTCTTC.

The rearrangement joins TRBV18 to TRBJ2-3; 10 bases are a match to TRBD2. V was clipped by 6 bases and J by 1 base; unmatched bases: 4. Per germline, CDR1 KGHSH and CDR2 LQKENI. CDR3 size: 15 residues. In DNA, the CDR3 is TGTGCCAGCTCCCAAGGACTAGCGGGCACAGATACGCAGTATTTT. It yields the protein CASSQGLAGTDTQYF.

DNA for the CDR3: TGTGCCATCAGTGATTCTCCCCTGACGGGGCAGCCTGAAGCTTTCTTT. It specifies CAISDSPLTGQPEAFF. J is TRBJ1-1 and V is TRBV10-3; the D gene is possibly TRBD1 (5 bases). The length of the CDR3 is 16 residues. Germline V gene lookup returns CDR1 ENHRY and CDR2 SYGVKD. V was cut by 3 bases and J by 6 bases, with 20 bases left in between.

This clone was seen a single time. The J gene is TRBJ1-4, the V gene TRBV2; perhaps TRBD1 as D (6 bases). The ends were cut back, 1 base at V and 15 bases at J, with 15 bases in the middle. The CDR3 is 13 amino acids. Germline V gene lookup returns CDR1 SNHLY and CDR2 FYNNEI. CDR3 sequence (DNA): TGTGCCAGCAGTGAAGGGGTCAGGGGAACGGTGTTTTTT. It is translated as CASSEGVRGTVFF.

This clone came up once. The DNA for the CDR3 is TGTGCCAGCAGTCCGCCATCAAACAGCTATCAGCCCCAGCATTTT. The encoded protein is CASSPPSNSYQPQHF. The chain recombines TRBV28 with TRBJ1-5; D is unclear. V was pared by 5 bases and J by 5 bases, with 16 bases between. The CDR3 has 15 amino acids. CDR1 is MDHEN, CDR2 SYDVKM, per germline.

This clone was recorded only once. The chain recombines TRBV9 with TRBJ2-1; 7 nucleotides line up with TRBD2. Germline V lookup: CDR1 SGDLS, CDR2 YYNGEE. The CDR3 length is 15 residues. V lost 3 bases to trimming and J lost 4 bases; unmatched junction nucleotides: 7. This chain's CDR3 is CASSETGLTYNEQFF. The CDR3 bases are TGTGCCAGCAGCGAGACGGGACTAACTTACAATGAGCAGTTCTTC.

CDR3 residues: CATSDRTSGSYEQYF. The CDR3 region has the DNA TGTGCCACCAGTGATAGGACTAGCGGAAGTTACGAGCAGTACTTC. V usage is TRBV24-1 and J usage is TRBJ2-7, with TRBD2 identical over 10 bases. Germline CDR1 is KGHDR and CDR2 is SFDVKD. The CDR3 contains 15 residues. Trimming cost V 3 bases and J 4 bases; bases outside gene matches: 5.

The V call is TRBV7-2, the J call TRBJ2-3; TRBD1 might be the D (6 bases). Germline CDR1 and CDR2: SGHTA and FQGNSA. The CDR3 is 16 residues long. The V end lost 3 bases, the J end lost 7 bases, and 20 bases lay between the germline ends. CDR3 sequence reads: CASSFRDRTKPNTQYF. CDR3 nucleotide sequence: TGTGCCAGCAGCTTCCGCGACAGGACGAAACCTAATACGCAGTATTTT.

The chain joins TRBV7-2 to TRBJ2-3; 7 positions match TRBD2. This CDR3 has 18 residues. The germline CDR1 and CDR2 sequences are SGHTA and FQGNSA. J was trimmed by 3 bases and V by 2 bases; bases with no gene match: 14. In DNA, the CDR3 is TGTGCCAGCAGCTTAAATCCCTCAGGAGCGGGATCTACAGATACGCAGTATTTT. Translated, it gives CASSLNPSGAGSTDTQYF.

The chain uses TRBV28 and TRBJ2-3; 9 bases map to TRBD2. The V gene end was trimmed by 1 base and the J gene end by 2 bases; junction bases not matched to a gene: 7. The CDR3 consists of 17 residues. The germline gives CDR1 MDHEN, CDR2 SYDVKM. The CDR3 bases are TGTGCCAGCAGTTTATCAGGACTAGCGTCAGCCACAGATACGCAGTATTTT. This sequence encodes CASSLSGLASATDTQYF.

The chain employs TRBV19 and TRBJ1-4; D possibly corresponds to TRBD1 (5 bases). CDR3 length: 15 amino acids. V was clipped by 5 bases and J by 6 bases, with 16 bases between them. From germline, CDR1 is LNHDA and CDR2 SQIVND (reference sequence). CDR3 in amino acids: CASSPSLLGHEKLFF. The CDR3 bases are TGTGCCAGTAGTCCTAGTCTTTTGGGACATGAAAAACTGTTTTTT.

The rearrangement links TRBV7-9 to TRBJ2-1, with 7 bases aligning to TRBD1. The CDR3 is 14 residues long. Trimming at V came to 5 bases and at J to 10 bases, leaving 11 bases not matched to a gene. The V gene's germline CDR1 is SEHNR and CDR2 FQNEAQ (reference sequence). CDR3 sequence reads: CASSVRTGREEQFF. CDR3 in DNA: TGTGCCAGCAGCGTACGGACAGGCCGTGAAGAGCAGTTCTTC.

The chain uses TRBV3-1 (or the pseudogene TRBV3-2) and TRBJ2-2, with a possible D match to TRBD1 (7 bases). The CDR3 totals 13 residues. The germline CDR1 and CDR2 sequences are LGHDT and YNNKEL (reference sequence). The ends were cut back, 4 bases at V and 5 bases at J, with 8 bases in the middle. CDR3 in amino acids: CASSPGGTGELFF. The CDR3 coding sequence is TGTGCCAGCAGCCCAGGGGGGACCGGGGAGCTGTTTTTT.

CDR3 residues: CASSFSRAGSYEQYF. The CDR3 nucleotides read TGTGCCAGCAGTTTCAGTAGGGCAGGGAGTTACGAGCAGTACTTC. This chain links TRBV28 with TRBJ2-7; D is tentatively TRBD1 or TRBD2 (5 bases each). Germline CDR1 MDHEN, CDR2 SYDVKM. V lost 3 bases and J 4 bases, leaving 16 bases between the germline ends. The CDR3 sequence is 15 residues long.

This chain joins TRBV11-2 and TRBJ2-5; 7 positions agree with TRBD2. Germline CDR1 is SGHAT and CDR2 is FQNNGV. The V segment lost 0 bases and the J segment 7 bases; nucleotides outside the gene matches: 11. This CDR3 contains 16 residues. DNA for the CDR3: TGTGCCAGCAGCTTAGATCCGGCCACGGTAGCGGGGACCCAGTACTTC. Protein: CASSLDPATVAGTQYF.

The chain is built from TRBV24-1 and TRBJ2-5; a possible D gene is TRBD1 (7 bases). There are 15 residues in the CDR3. CDR1 and CDR2 (germline): KGHDR, SFDVKD. Trimming shortened V by 4 bases and J by 1 base, and 12 bases separated the two germline ends. For the CDR3, the DNA is TGTGCCACCAGTGAAGGGGGGACAGCCCAAGAGACCCAGTACTTC. Translation: CATSEGGTAQETQYF.